The entry that follows covers one T cell receptor (beta chain) sequence. The CDR3 runs 17 residues. The data belong to a study of blood T cell repertoires in COVID-19. At the level of the study: Sites in the United States, Italy and Spain provided acute and convalescent COVID-19 samples. From T cells, B-cell-depleted T cells, or PBMCs came the material, which was cDNA or gDNA.

Original data processing: Nucleated cell number was recorded as an estimate derived from reference gene primer amplification. Measured with immunoSEQ multiplex PCR; TCRdb has only the in-frame clones, and not every one. That table supplies the V and J calls and clone size; D and trimming were determined from the DNA. The table lists about 370,000 clones, roughly 89% of them singletons. This sequence joins TRBV21-1 and TRBJ2-2; the tabulated D call, TRBD1, remains unverified against the DNA. TRBV21-1 is a recognized pseudogene. What was sequenced was peripheral blood. The TCR originated in a man aged 18 to 30 with active or convalescent COVID-19. The chain's CDR3 is CASSKIPGQGPTGELFF. DNA for the CDR3: TGTGCCAGCAGCAAGATTCCGGGACAGGGTCCGACCGGGGAGCTGTTTTTT.